These 31 T cell receptor beta chains share one sample of origin, sequenced in a study of T cell clones after liver transplantation. Profiled with immunoSEQ multiplex PCR; TCRdb holds only in-frame clones, not every one. The profile shows 72,000 or so clones, roughly 80% of them singletons. Sequenced here: CD4+ T cells from blood, sampled at the 22-month timepoint. Receptors originate from a human patient who received a liver transplant. A subset of T cells may come from the graft donor.

The chain uses TRBV5-4 and TRBJ2-7; TRBD2 aligns across 8 bases. The germline CDR1 and CDR2 sequences are SGHNT and YYREEE (reference sequence). V was pared by 4 bases and J by 0 bases, with 12 bases of the junction left unmatched. The CDR3 totals 17 residues. For the CDR3, the DNA is TGTGCCAGCAGCACCCCGGGGGGGGTAGCGGCCTCCTACGAGCAGTACTTC. Translation: CASSTPGGVAASYEQYF.

The J gene is TRBJ1-1, the V gene TRBV6-6, with TRBD1 matching 7 bases. CDR1 and CDR2 (germline): MNHNY, SVGAGI (reference sequence). V was pared by 5 bases and J by 4 bases, with 10 bases of the junction left unmatched. This CDR3 contains 15 residues. This CDR3 is CASSNTGAIGTEAFF. CDR3 DNA: TGTGCCAGCAGTAATACAGGGGCCATAGGCACTGAAGCTTTCTTT.

The V call is TRBV7-9, the J call TRBJ2-7; D not certain. Germline-derived CDR1 and CDR2 are SEHNR and FQNEAQ (reference sequence). V was cut by 3 bases and J by 2 bases, with 8 bases left in between. The CDR3 runs 13 residues. The CDR3 coding sequence is TGTGCCAGCAGCTTGGGCAGAGCCTACGAGCAGTACTTC. Translation gives CASSLGRAYEQYF.

This clone was counted only a few times. CDR3 in DNA: TGCGCCAGCAGCCAAGGGATCACCGGACGGTTAAACTATGGCTACACCTTC. Protein sequence: CASSQGITGRLNYGYTF. V is TRBV4-1 and J is TRBJ1-2; the D is unclear. V dropped 1 base and J dropped 2 bases, with 17 bases sitting between them. The CDR3 spans 17 residues. CDR1 MGHRA and CDR2 YSYEKL come from the germline V gene.

The V gene is TRBV18, the J gene TRBJ2-7; 7 positions match TRBD2. The CDR3 runs 15 residues. Germline V lookup: CDR1 KGHSH, CDR2 LQKENI. Trimming cost V 6 bases and J 2 bases; bases outside gene matches: 10. CDR3 in amino acids: CASSRSAAGTYEQYF. In nucleotides, the CDR3 is TGTGCCAGCTCCCGTTCGGCAGCGGGAACCTACGAGCAGTACTTC.

This sequence joins TRBV28 and TRBJ2-7; D not resolved. This CDR3 spans 11 amino acids. V was trimmed by 10 bases and J by 3 bases, leaving 10 bases between them. Looked up from germline, CDR1 is MDHEN and CDR2 is SYDVKM. CDR3 residues: CATDGNYEQYF. In DNA form, the CDR3 reads TGTGCCACCGACGGAAACTACGAGCAGTACTTC.

The chain joins TRBV5-1 to TRBJ1-6; a weak D match, TRBD1 (6 bases). Trimming took 4 bases from V and 14 from J, leaving 22 bases between them. The germline V gene has CDR1 SGHRS and CDR2 YFSETQ. There are 15 residues in the CDR3. The CDR3 DNA reads TGCGCCAGCAGCGCAAACAGGGCCGGGGCTACAACCCTCCACTTT. Its translation: CASSANRAGATTLHF.

V and J are TRBV5-1 and TRBJ2-3; TRBD1 is a possible D gene (6 bases). The V end was cut by 5 bases, the J end by 3 bases, with 19 bases between. The CDR3 has 16 residues. Germline CDR1 and CDR2: SGHRS and YFSETQ. The CDR3 nucleotides read TGCGCCAGCAGACTCCAGAGGACAGTAGGGACAGATACGCAGTATTTT. This codes for CASRLQRTVGTDTQYF.

The rearrangement links TRBV11-2 to TRBJ2-5, with D possibly being TRBD1 (6 bases). Per germline, CDR1 SGHAT and CDR2 FQNNGV. This CDR3 region has 15 residues. V dropped 2 bases and J dropped 4 bases, with 14 bases sitting between them. CDR3 loop: CASSLRQVVGETQYF. CDR3 DNA: TGTGCCAGCAGCTTACGACAGGTAGTAGGAGAGACCCAGTACTTC.

This sequence joins TRBV27 and TRBJ1-1; unclear D gene. This CDR3 has 13 residues. V was cut by 7 bases and J by 3 bases, with 12 bases left in between. Germline-derived CDR1 and CDR2 are MNHEY and SMNVEV (reference sequence). CDR3 in DNA: TGTGCCAGCAAGTCGGTAAGCTACACTGAAGCTTTCTTT. Translation gives CASKSVSYTEAFF.

This chain uses TRBV28 with TRBJ2-7; the match to TRBD2 covers 10 bases. Germline V gene lookup returns CDR1 MDHEN and CDR2 SYDVKM. Trimming took 6 bases from V and 2 from J; bases not matched to a gene: 7. This CDR3 spans 15 amino acids. Here the CDR3 reads CASSPGLAATYEQYF. DNA for the CDR3: TGTGCCAGCAGCCCCGGACTAGCGGCTACCTACGAGCAGTACTTC.

V is TRBV6-1 and J is TRBJ2-3, with 8 bases identical to TRBD2. Germline lookup yields CDR1 MNHNS and CDR2 SASEGT. The CDR3 runs to 14 residues. V shed 5 bases and J 4 bases; nucleotides not matched to a gene: 5. CDR3 nucleotides: TGTGCCAGCAGTATAGCGGGACCCCCAGATACGCAGTATTTT. Translated, it gives CASSIAGPPDTQYF.

The table lists this clone with a few counts. The chain combines TRBV7-3 with TRBJ1-2, with D perhaps matching TRBD1 (5 bases). Per the germline V gene, CDR1 is SGHTA and CDR2 is FQGTGA. Trimming removed 5 bases from V and 4 bases from J, with 17 bases in between. The CDR3 runs to 15 residues. The CDR3 reads CASSPAAGLAYGYTF. Written as DNA, the CDR3 is TGTGCCAGCAGCCCAGCGGCGGGGCTGGCCTATGGCTACACCTTC.

This clone was observed a single time. The V gene is TRBV18, the J gene TRBJ2-2, with no clear D. The CDR3 length is 15 residues. Trimming removed 2 bases from V and 5 bases from J, with 12 bases in between. Germline V gene data show CDR1 as KGHSH and CDR2 as LQKENI. CDR3 coding DNA: TGTGCCAGCTCACCATATGCAGGAGATACCGGGGAGCTGTTTTTT. Amino acids: CASSPYAGDTGELFF.

The chain is built from TRBV5-1 and TRBJ2-1; D might be TRBD1 (5 bases). V was shortened by 0 bases and J by 6 bases, with 7 bases between the two germline ends. This CDR3 contains 13 residues. CDR1 is SGHRS and CDR2 is YFSETQ in the germline V gene. The DNA of the CDR3 is TGCGCCAGCAGCTTGGCGGACACCAATGAGCAGTTCTTC. This sequence encodes CASSLADTNEQFF.

The rearrangement links TRBV18 to TRBJ2-2, with TRBD2 matching over 14 bases. Germline V gene data show CDR1 as KGHSH and CDR2 as LQKENI. This CDR3 region has 17 residues. V dropped 3 bases and J dropped 5; count of bases not matched to a gene: 5. The DNA of the CDR3 is TGTGCCAGCTCACCCCCAGGACTAGCGGGGGGAACCGGGGAGCTGTTTTTT. It encodes CASSPPGLAGGTGELFF.

V usage is TRBV5-1 and J usage is TRBJ2-2; D ambiguous. CDR1 is SGHRS and CDR2 is YFSETQ in the germline V gene. Trimming removed 3 bases from V and 0 bases from J, with 9 bases in between. There are 15 residues in the CDR3. The CDR3 sequence: CASSSRRPNTGELFF. DNA of the CDR3: TGCGCCAGCAGCTCACGGCGACCGAACACCGGGGAGCTGTTTTTT.

For the CDR3, the DNA is TGCGCCAGCAGCTCCATAGGGGCAACTAATGAAAAACTGTTTTTT. Its protein product is CASSSIGATNEKLFF. The V gene is TRBV5-1, the J gene TRBJ1-4; D is perhaps TRBD1 (5 bases). The germline V gene encodes CDR1 SGHRS and CDR2 YFSETQ. This CDR3 region has 15 residues. Trimming removed 3 bases at V and 0 bases at J, with 9 bases between.

The chain couples TRBV29-1 to TRBJ2-5; D is unclear. The V gene lost 6 bases and the J gene lost 4 bases, with 15 bases spanning the gap. CDR1 is SQVTM, CDR2 ANQGSEA, per germline. The CDR3 contains 13 residues. As DNA, the CDR3 is TGCAGCGTAGCAAGTTGGATGGGAGAGACCCAGTACTTC. Its protein is CSVASWMGETQYF.

The CDR3 region has the DNA TGCGCCAGCAGCTTGGGGAGGGAAAAGGGAGATACGCAGTATTTT. As protein: CASSLGREKGDTQYF. This rearrangement joins TRBV5-1 to TRBJ2-3, with D possibly being TRBD2 (6 bases). From germline, CDR1 is SGHRS and CDR2 YFSETQ. This CDR3 region has 15 residues. V was trimmed by 0 bases and J by 5 bases, leaving 13 bases between them.

This clone was seen a single time. The chain recombines TRBV19 with TRBJ1-6; D gene uncertain. The length of the CDR3 is 16 residues. V lost 5 bases and J 12 bases, leaving 23 bases between the germline ends. CDR1 and CDR2 from the germline V gene are LNHDA and SQIVND (reference sequence). DNA for the CDR3: TGTGCCAGTAGTCTCCCCTACGAGGCCGGACGCGGACCCCTCCACTTT. Its translation is CASSLPYEAGRGPLHF.

This clone was counted once. The rearrangement joins TRBV5-8 to TRBJ2-2; unclear D gene. The CDR3 loop spans 12 amino acids. V dropped 2 bases and J dropped 6 bases, with 5 bases sitting between them. From germline, CDR1 is SGHTS and CDR2 YDEGEE. DNA of the CDR3: TGTGCCAGCAGCTTTTTGGCCGGGGAGCTGTTTTTT. It specifies CASSFLAGELFF.

The CDR3 DNA reads as TGTGCCAGCACTCTCGACAGGGGCTCCTACAATGAGCAGTTCTTC. It yields the protein CASTLDRGSYNEQFF. This chain connects TRBV7-2 to TRBJ2-1, with 8 bases that match TRBD1. The junction had 5 bases not matched to a gene; V was cut back by 7 bases and J by 0 bases. The germline gives CDR1 SGHTA, CDR2 FQGNSA. The CDR3 totals 15 residues. The entire variable domain, with the rest obtained from reference TRBV7-2 and TRBJ2-1, is as follows: GAGVSQSPSNKVTEKGKDVELRCDPISGHTALYWYRQSLGQGLEFLIYFQGNSAPDKSGLPSDRFSAERTGGSVSTLTIQRTQQEDSAVYLCASTLDRGSYNEQFFGPGTRLTVL.

This clone was observed a handful of times. The V gene is TRBV29-1, the J gene TRBJ1-5; 7 bases agree with TRBD1. Germline values: CDR1 SQVTM, CDR2 ANQGSEA. V lost 8 bases to trimming and J lost 5 bases; unmatched junction nucleotides: 6. CDR3 size: 12 residues. In DNA, the CDR3 is TGCAGCTCCGGGACAGCCTATCAGCCCCAGCATTTT. The encoded protein is CSSGTAYQPQHF.

The V and J genes are TRBV19 and TRBJ1-5, with D possibly matching TRBD1 (6 bases). This CDR3 has 14 residues. Germline CDR1 reads LNHDA; CDR2 reads SQIVND (reference sequence). Trimming pared 3 bases from V and 5 bases from J, leaving 11 bases between. The CDR3 loop reads CASSMLGGHQPQHF. The CDR3 DNA reads TGTGCCAGTAGTATGTTGGGGGGGCATCAGCCCCAGCATTTT.

This clone was found once. CDR3 loop: CASSPNGIQYGYTF. CDR3 bases: TGTGCCAGCAGCCCTAACGGGATTCAATATGGCTACACCTTC. The chain joins TRBV11-2 to TRBJ1-2; no firm D call. CDR1 is SGHAT, CDR2 FQNNGV, per germline. The CDR3 spans 14 residues. The germline V and J ends were trimmed by 5 bases and 5 bases, with 15 bases remaining between them.

The chain joins TRBV4-3 to TRBJ2-2; a weak D match, TRBD1 (7 bases). Germline CDR1 and CDR2: LGHNA and YSLEER. The germline V and J ends were trimmed by 2 bases and 6 bases, with 16 bases remaining between them. This CDR3 is 16 amino acids long. The DNA of the CDR3 is TGCGCCAGCAGCCAATATACAGGGGAGGCTTCCGGGGAGCTGTTTTTT. The encoded protein is CASSQYTGEASGELFF.

The CDR3 DNA reads as TGTGCCAGCAGCCCCTCTACCCCAACTAGCGGGATAGGAAATGAGCAGTTCTTC. It encodes CASSPSTPTSGIGNEQFF. The rearrangement uses TRBV4-2 and TRBJ2-1; 10 nucleotides line up with TRBD2. CDR1 and CDR2 from the germline V gene are LGHNA and YNFKEQ. The CDR3 is made up of 18 amino acids. V shed 4 bases and J 7 bases; nucleotides not matched to a gene: 16.

The V call is TRBV19, the J call TRBJ2-7, with a possible D match to TRBD1 (6 bases). Looked up from germline, CDR1 is LNHDA and CDR2 is SQIVND (reference sequence). Trimming took off 3 bases at V and 2 bases at J, with 11 bases between the two ends. This CDR3 is 14 amino acids long. CDR3 in DNA: TGTGCCAGTAGTATGGGACACAAAGCCTACGAGCAGTACTTC. Its translation is CASSMGHKAYEQYF.

This chain joins TRBV19 and TRBJ2-7; the match to TRBD1 covers 11 bases. The V and J ends lost 4 bases and 6 bases, in that order; junction bases with no gene match: 2. The CDR3 is made up of 13 amino acids. Germline V gives CDR1 LNHDA, CDR2 SQIVND (reference sequence). The CDR3 DNA reads TGTGCCAGTAGTAGAGGGACAGGGGGCGAGCAGTACTTC. This translates into CASSRGTGGEQYF.

J is TRBJ2-7 and V is TRBV5-1; 10 positions match TRBD2. CDR1 and CDR2 (germline): SGHRS, YFSETQ. V lost 4 bases and J lost 5; bases outside the gene matches: 15. This CDR3 is 17 amino acids long. The CDR3 reads CASSLTPGAGGLDEQYF. The CDR3 DNA follows: TGCGCCAGCAGCCTAACGCCGGGAGCGGGAGGGCTGGACGAGCAGTACTTC.